A single sample is the source of the 9 T cell receptor beta chains below, sequenced in a study of long-term antiretroviral therapy in people with HIV. At the survey level, the v3.0 immunoSEQ assay was run. Profiling relied on immunoSEQ multiplex PCR, and the TCRdb table lists in-frame clones only, not all of them. The table records more than 35,000 clones, over 90% of them present only once. The input for sequencing was unsorted PBMCs, taken 4.1 years after starting antiretroviral therapy. The receptor source for this set is a woman aged 45-65 years with HIV.

The J gene is TRBJ2-7, the V gene TRBV29-1; TRBD1 agrees at 7 bases. CDR1 is SQVTM, CDR2 ANQGSEA, per germline. The CDR3 runs to 12 residues. The junction had 4 bases not matched to a gene; V was cut back by 4 bases and J by 4 bases. CDR3 sequence: CSVGNRGYEQYF. The CDR3 nucleotides are TGCAGCGTTGGAAACAGGGGATACGAGCAGTACTTC.

This clone was detected once. The V gene is TRBV30, the J gene TRBJ1-2, with D tentatively TRBD1 (5 bases). Germline CDR1 GTSNPN, CDR2 SVGIG (reference sequence). V gave up 1 base and J gave up 4 bases, with 10 bases separating them. The CDR3 loop spans 13 amino acids. DNA for the CDR3: TGTGCCTGGAGTGCGGGACCGCGCTATGGCTACACCTTC. Amino acid sequence: CAWSAGPRYGYTF.

V and J are TRBV5-1 and TRBJ2-1, with 10 bases aligning to TRBD2. The CDR3 contains 15 residues. Germline loops: CDR1 SGHRS, CDR2 YFSETQ. V lost 0 bases to trimming and J lost 9 bases; unmatched junction nucleotides: 6. Here the CDR3 DNA reads TGCGCCAGCAGCTTGGCCCTAGCGGGGGTTGGTGAGCAGTTCTTC. Protein product: CASSLALAGVGEQFF.

CDR3 in DNA: TGTGCCAGTCACGCGGGGACAGGGACCTACAATGAGCAGTTCTTC. It yields the protein CASHAGTGTYNEQFF. This rearrangement joins TRBV19 to TRBJ2-1; 9 nucleotides line up with TRBD1. The CDR3 runs to 15 residues. CDR1 and CDR2 (germline): LNHDA, SQIVND (reference sequence). With 8 bases clipped from V and 2 bases from J, the junction kept 7 bases outside the gene matches.

V and J are TRBV9 and TRBJ1-4; no firm D call. Germline V CDR1 and CDR2: SGDLS, YYNGEE. There are 15 residues in the CDR3. Trimming cost V 0 bases and J 7 bases, with 13 bases left between them. This CDR3 reads CASSVEGRGVEKLFF. CDR3 in DNA: TGTGCCAGCAGCGTAGAAGGGCGCGGGGTTGAAAAACTGTTTTTT.

This chain connects TRBV4-1 to TRBJ2-1, with D uncertain. The CDR3 extends over 13 amino acids. Germline assignment: CDR1 MGHRA and CDR2 YSYEKL. V lost 4 bases, J lost 7 bases, and 11 bases lay in between. The DNA of the CDR3 is TGCGCCAGCAGCCCGTTGATAGCTAATGAGCAGTTCTTC. This encodes CASSPLIANEQFF.

V and J are TRBV2 and TRBJ2-3; tentative D call: TRBD2 (6 bases). Germline CDR1 SNHLY, CDR2 FYNNEI. CDR3 length: 14 residues. Trimming pared 4 bases from V and 2 bases from J, leaving 10 bases between. The CDR3 region is CASSARGDTDTQYF. In DNA form, the CDR3 reads TGTGCCAGCAGTGCGCGCGGGGACACAGATACGCAGTATTTT.

This chain links TRBV19 with TRBJ1-5; D might be TRBD1 (5 bases). V shed 0 bases and J shed 3 bases, with 18 bases lying between them. This CDR3 has 18 residues. The germline V gene has CDR1 LNHDA and CDR2 SQIVND (reference sequence). Here the CDR3 DNA reads TGTGCCAGTAGTATAGATCGCGGGGCCGGGATCCCCAATCAGCCCCAGCATTTT. This translates into CASSIDRGAGIPNQPQHF. The full variable domain, completed using reference TRBV19 and TRBJ1-5, is DGGITQSPKYLFRKEGQNVTLSCEQNLNHDAMYWYRQDPGQGLRLIYYSQIVNDFQKGDIAEGYSVSREKKESFPLTVTSAQKNPTAFYLCASSIDRGAGIPNQPQHFGDGTRLSIL.

The chain combines TRBV19 with TRBJ2-1, with 8 positions matching TRBD1. This CDR3 has 14 residues. Trimming removed 9 bases from V and 4 bases from J; junction bases left unmatched: 8. The V gene's germline CDR1 is LNHDA and CDR2 SQIVND (reference sequence). This CDR3 reads CASTPGQVYNEQFF. The CDR3 nucleotides are TGTGCCAGCACTCCGGGACAGGTATACAATGAGCAGTTCTTC.